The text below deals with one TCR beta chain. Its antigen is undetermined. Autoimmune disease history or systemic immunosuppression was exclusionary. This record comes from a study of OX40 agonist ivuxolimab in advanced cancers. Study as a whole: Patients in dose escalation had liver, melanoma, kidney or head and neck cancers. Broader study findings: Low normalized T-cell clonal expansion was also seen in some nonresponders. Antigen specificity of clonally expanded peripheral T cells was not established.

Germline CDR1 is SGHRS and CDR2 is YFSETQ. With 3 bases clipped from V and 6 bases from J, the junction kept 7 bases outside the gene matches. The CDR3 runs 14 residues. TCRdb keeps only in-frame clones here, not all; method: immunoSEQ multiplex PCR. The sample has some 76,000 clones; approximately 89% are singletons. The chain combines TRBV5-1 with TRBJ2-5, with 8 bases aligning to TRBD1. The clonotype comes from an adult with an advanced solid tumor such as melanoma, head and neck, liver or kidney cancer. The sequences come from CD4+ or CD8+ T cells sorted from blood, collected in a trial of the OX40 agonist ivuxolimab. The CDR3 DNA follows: TGCGCCAGCAGCTCCACCGGGACAGGCAAGACCCAGTACTTC. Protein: CASSSTGTGKTQYF.